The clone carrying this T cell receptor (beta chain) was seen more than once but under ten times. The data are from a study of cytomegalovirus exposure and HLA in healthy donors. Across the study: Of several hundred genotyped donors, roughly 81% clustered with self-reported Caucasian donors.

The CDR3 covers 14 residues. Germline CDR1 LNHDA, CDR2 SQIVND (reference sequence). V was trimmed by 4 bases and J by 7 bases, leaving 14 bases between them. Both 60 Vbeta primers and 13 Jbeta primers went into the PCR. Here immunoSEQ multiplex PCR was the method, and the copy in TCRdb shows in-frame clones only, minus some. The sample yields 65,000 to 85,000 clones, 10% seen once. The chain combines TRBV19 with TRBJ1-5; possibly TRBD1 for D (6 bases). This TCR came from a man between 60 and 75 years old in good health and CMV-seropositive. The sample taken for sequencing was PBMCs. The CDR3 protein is CASSTGARGQPQHF. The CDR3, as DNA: TGTGCCAGTAGTACAGGGGCACGCGGACAGCCCCAGCATTTT.